Presented here are 30 T cell receptor beta chains from one specimen sequenced in a study of human T cells and chemical hapten exposure. TCRdb independently ran MiXCR on the RACE reads; one entry per CDR3 protein. The table has under 450,000 distinct CDR3 sequences, around 5% seen once. The time point denotes: patch test 1, 2 weeks after DPC sensitization. Treatment of the sample: therapeutic diphenylcyclopropenone sensitization with weekly scalp DPC. The specimen was whole blood, collected in connection with sensitization to the hapten diphenylcyclopropenone (DPC). These receptors were obtained from a woman aged 50 to 60 with alopecia areata. Some clones in this sample may be carry-over from other donors' samples.

The chain has TRBV29-1 and TRBJ1-6; D not certain. Trimming took 6 bases from V and 6 from J, leaving 18 bases between them. Germline CDR1 SQVTM, CDR2 ANQGSEA. The CDR3 covers 15 residues. The CDR3 here is CSVALSGGSNSPLHF. The CDR3 coding sequence is TGCAGCGTAGCCTTATCCGGCGGCAGTAATTCACCCCTCCACTTT.

The chain employs TRBV18 and TRBJ1-1; D is possibly TRBD1 (5 bases). There are 15 residues in the CDR3. Germline CDR1 KGHSH, CDR2 LQKENI. Deletions cut 0 bases from V and 0 bases from J, with 8 bases between. In nucleotides, the CDR3 is TGTGCCAGCTCACCACCGGGGCTCTTGAACACTGAAGCTTTCTTT. Protein sequence: CASSPPGLLNTEAFF. Full variable domain (rest looked up from reference TRBV18 and TRBJ1-1): NAGVMQNPRHLVRRRGQEARLRCSPMKGHSHVYWYRQLPEEGLKFMVYLQKENIIDESGMPKERFSAEFPKEGPSILRIQQVVRGDSAAYFCASSPPGLLNTEAFFGQGTRLTVV.

The V and J genes are TRBV11-2 and TRBJ2-1, with 10 bases that match TRBD2. This CDR3 is 15 amino acids long. V dropped 2 bases and J dropped 6; count of bases not matched to a gene: 4. Germline V lookup: CDR1 SGHAT, CDR2 FQNNGV. CDR3 sequence (DNA): TGTGCCAGCAGCTTAACGAGGACTAGCGGCAATGAGCAGTTCTTC. Its translation: CASSLTRTSGNEQFF.

The CDR3: CSVTGVDYGYTF. In DNA, the CDR3 is TGCAGCGTTACAGGGGTCGACTATGGCTACACCTTC. V gene TRBV29-1 combines with J gene TRBJ1-2; 7 bases are shared with TRBD1. Trimming removed 5 bases from V and 3 bases from J; junction bases left unmatched: 3. The CDR3 totals 12 residues. The germline gives CDR1 SQVTM, CDR2 ANQGSEA.

There are a few counts of this clonotype. The chain has TRBV7-2 and TRBJ2-1; D is unresolved. Germline lookup yields CDR1 SGHTA and CDR2 FQGNSA. This CDR3 is built from 15 residues. Trimming removed 0 bases from V and 6 bases from J, with 12 bases in between. The CDR3 here is CASSLAAFPGNEQFF. The CDR3 nucleotides read TGTGCCAGCAGCTTAGCAGCTTTCCCCGGCAATGAGCAGTTCTTC. Supplemented by reference TRBV7-2 and TRBJ2-1, the full variable domain reads GAGVSQSPSNKVTEKGKDVELRCDPISGHTALYWYRQSLGQGLEFLIYFQGNSAPDKSGLPSDRFSAERTGGSVSTLTIQRTQQEDSAVYLCASSLAAFPGNEQFFGPGTRLTVL.

In this sample, this clonotype turned up a few times. The CDR3 coding sequence is TGCAGTGCCCTCTTAGGGTACCAAGAGACCCAGTACTTC. As protein: CSALLGYQETQYF. The rearrangement uses TRBV20-1 and TRBJ2-5; no clear D gene. The CDR3 sequence is 13 residues long. Per the germline V gene, CDR1 is DFQATT and CDR2 is SNEGSKA (reference sequence). The germline V and J ends were trimmed by 6 bases and 0 bases, with 11 bases remaining between them.

This clonotype was counted ten times or more. The chain couples TRBV25-1 to TRBJ1-5; TRBD1 matches at 7 bases. Losses at the gene ends were 4 bases for V and 5 bases for J; bases not matched to a gene: 2. Germline V gene data show CDR1 as MGHDK and CDR2 as SYGVNS. This CDR3 region has 13 residues. The CDR3 loop is CASSGQGYQPQHF. The CDR3 DNA follows: TGTGCCAGCAGTGGACAGGGCTATCAGCCCCAGCATTTT.

In this sample, this clonotype turned up many times. V gene TRBV6-5 combines with J gene TRBJ2-6; D perhaps matches TRBD1 (6 bases). The length of the CDR3 is 17 residues. The germline CDR1 and CDR2 sequences are MNHEY and SVGAGI. V was trimmed by 4 bases and J by 0 bases, leaving 13 bases between them. This CDR3 is CASSLSGTFSGANVLTF. CDR3 sequence (DNA): TGTGCCAGCAGTTTATCCGGGACATTCTCTGGGGCCAACGTCCTGACTTTC.

The chain links TRBV27 to TRBJ1-1, with D uncertain. Trimming stripped 3 bases from V and 2 bases from J, with 13 bases between. The CDR3 contains 15 residues. In germline, CDR1 is MNHEY, CDR2 SMNVEV (reference sequence). CDR3 nucleotides: TGTGCCAGCAGTTTCGAGAAGGGTGCCAACACTGAAGCTTTCTTT. Its protein product is CASSFEKGANTEAFF.

The chain joins TRBV12-3 or TRBV12-4 to TRBJ2-3; a weak D match, TRBD2 (7 bases). The CDR3 totals 13 residues. Trimming removed 6 bases from V and 5 bases from J, with 12 bases in between. In nucleotides, the CDR3 is TGTGCCAGCAGGTCGGGGGGCGAAGATACGCAGTATTTT. Amino acid sequence: CASRSGGEDTQYF.

The chain has TRBV28 and TRBJ2-7; D tentatively fits TRBD1 or TRBD2 (5 bases each). V was trimmed by 10 bases and J by 4 bases, leaving 17 bases between them. The CDR3 is 13 amino acids. CDR1 MDHEN and CDR2 SYDVKM come from the germline V gene. The CDR3 DNA follows: TGTGCCACCCGATCCCAGGGAGAATACGAGCAGTACTTC. Translation gives CATRSQGEYEQYF.

This clonotype came up many times. This chain uses TRBV12-3 or TRBV12-4 with TRBJ2-1, with 11 nucleotides matching TRBD2. The junction had 7 bases not matched to a gene; V was cut back by 7 bases and J by 5 bases. This CDR3 has 15 amino acids. The CDR3 is CASTPSGGINNEQFF. DNA of the CDR3: TGTGCCAGCACGCCTAGCGGGGGGATTAACAATGAGCAGTTCTTC.

Only a few counts were recorded for this clonotype. This sequence joins TRBV4-3 and TRBJ2-1; D possibly corresponds to TRBD2 (5 bases). There are 15 residues in the CDR3. Trimming stripped 4 bases from V and 0 bases from J, with 10 bases between. Germline assignment: CDR1 LGHNA and CDR2 YSLEER. The CDR3 region is CASSRETSSYNEQFF. CDR3 bases: TGCGCCAGCAGCCGGGAGACGAGCTCCTACAATGAGCAGTTCTTC.

This clonotype was counted ten times or more. The V call is TRBV7-2, the J call TRBJ1-2; TRBD1 matches at 7 bases. The CDR3 covers 18 residues. V dropped 2 bases and J dropped 1; count of bases not matched to a gene: 13. Germline lookup yields CDR1 SGHTA and CDR2 FQGNSA. In nucleotides, the CDR3 is TGTGCCAGCAGCTTATCCCTCCCCGGGACAGAGATTAACTATGGCTACACCTTC. Encoded protein: CASSLSLPGTEINYGYTF.

This clonotype came up many times. The J gene is TRBJ1-5, the V gene TRBV5-6; 7 bases are a match to TRBD1. V lost 3 bases, J lost 4 bases, and 7 bases stayed unmatched. The germline gives CDR1 SGHDT, CDR2 YYEEEE. The CDR3 spans 15 residues. CDR3 in DNA: TGTGCCAGCAGCTGGGGGACAGTATCAAATCAGCCCCAGCATTTT. It specifies CASSWGTVSNQPQHF.

This chain uses TRBV27 with TRBJ2-1; 7 bases match TRBD2. Unmatched junction bases numbered 16, after V lost 7 bases and J lost 7 bases. The CDR3 consists of 16 residues. CDR1 and CDR2 from the germline V gene are MNHEY and SMNVEV (reference sequence). CDR3 DNA: TGTGCCAGCATACCCTTGGGGACTACCCCCCAAAATGAGCAGTTCTTC. This translates into CASIPLGTTPQNEQFF.

The rearrangement joins TRBV6-5 to TRBJ2-2, with 7 bases aligning to TRBD2. Germline assignment: CDR1 MNHEY and CDR2 SVGAGI. J lost 6 bases, V lost 0 bases, and 7 bases had no gene match. The CDR3 is 16 amino acids. The CDR3 loop reads CASSYSASGWPGELFF. The CDR3 DNA reads TGTGCCAGCAGTTACTCGGCTAGCGGTTGGCCCGGGGAGCTGTTTTTT.

This clonotype was seen ten or more times. This chain joins TRBV6-5 and TRBJ1-4; D remains ambiguous. Trimming left V 7 bases short and J 10 bases short, with 13 bases between. Germline CDR1 and CDR2: MNHEY and SVGAGI. This CDR3 is 12 amino acids long. The CDR3 reads CASTNSNRKLFF. CDR3 DNA: TGTGCCAGCACCAACAGTAACAGAAAACTGTTTTTT.

About this clonotype itself: Compared with germline, one end of the junction differs, possibly owing to a read error. This chain joins TRBV7-9 and TRBJ2-7; no reliable D call. The germline V gene has CDR1 SEHNR and CDR2 FQNEAQ (reference sequence). This CDR3 is built from 13 residues. CDR3 region: CVSSPTASREQYF. In DNA form, the CDR3 reads TGTGTCAGCAGCCCAACCGCCTCGAGGGAGCAGTACTTC.

In its sample, this clonotype was seen many times. The chain couples TRBV7-2 to TRBJ2-6, with D unresolved. The V end lost 2 bases, the J end lost 0 bases, and 5 bases lay between the germline ends. Looked up from germline, CDR1 is SGHTA and CDR2 is FQGNSA. The CDR3 runs to 15 residues. CDR3 region: CASSLKSSGANVLTF. The CDR3 DNA sequence: TGTGCCAGCAGCTTAAAGAGCTCTGGGGCCAACGTCCTGACTTTC. Drawing the rest from reference TRBV7-2 and TRBJ2-6, the complete variable domain is GAGVSQSPSNKVTEKGKDVELRCDPISGHTALYWYRQSLGQGLEFLIYFQGNSAPDKSGLPSDRFSAERTGGSVSTLTIQRTQQEDSAVYLCASSLKSSGANVLTFGAGSRLTVL.

This CDR3 reads CASTYRERSYEQYF. The CDR3 region has the DNA TGCGCCAGCACGTACAGGGAAAGATCCTACGAGCAGTACTTC. The V call is TRBV5-1, the J call TRBJ2-7, with a weak D call TRBD1 (6 bases). With 6 bases removed from V and 1 base from J, the gap between germline ends came to 14 bases. The CDR3 contains 14 residues. CDR1 and CDR2 (germline): SGHRS, YFSETQ. The full variable domain, in which reference TRBV5-1 and TRBJ2-7 provide the parts outside the CDR3, is KAGVTQTPRYLIKTRGQQVTLSCSPISGHRSVSWYQQTPGQGLQFLFEYFSETQRNKGNFPGRFSGRQFSNSRSEMNVSTLELGDSALYLCASTYRERSYEQYFGPGTRLTVT.

This clonotype has a handful of counts. The chain employs TRBV18 and TRBJ1-1, with TRBD1 identical over 7 bases. The V and J ends lost 1 base and 1 base, in that order; junction bases with no gene match: 6. This CDR3 has 16 residues. Germline CDR1 is KGHSH and CDR2 is LQKENI. CDR3 sequence: CASSPLPGQRNTEAFF. CDR3 sequence (DNA): TGTGCCAGCTCACCACTTCCGGGACAGAGGAACACTGAAGCTTTCTTT. Based on the CDR3 plus reference TRBV18 and TRBJ1-1, the full variable domain is NAGVMQNPRHLVRRRGQEARLRCSPMKGHSHVYWYRQLPEEGLKFMVYLQKENIIDESGMPKERFSAEFPKEGPSILRIQQVVRGDSAAYFCASSPLPGQRNTEAFFGQGTRLTVV.

CDR3 amino acids: CASSYPGQGYEKLFF. The DNA of the CDR3 is TGTGCCAGCAGTTATCCGGGACAGGGGTATGAAAAACTGTTTTTT. This rearrangement joins TRBV6-6 to TRBJ1-4; 10 bases map to TRBD1. This CDR3 is built from 15 residues. From germline, CDR1 is MNHNY and CDR2 SVGAGI (reference sequence). J lost 6 bases, V lost 3 bases, and 4 bases had no gene match.

This clonotype came up a few times. This rearrangement joins TRBV7-2 to TRBJ1-1; D is undetermined. The germline CDR1 and CDR2 sequences are SGHTA and FQGNSA. CDR3 length: 15 residues. Deletions cut 4 bases from V and 5 bases from J, with 17 bases between. In DNA, the CDR3 is TGTGCCAGCAGCTCCCGACCCTGGTCAGAGACTGAAGCTTTCTTT. Protein product: CASSSRPWSETEAFF.

There are many counts of this clonotype. This sequence joins TRBV6-2 or TRBV6-3 and TRBJ1-5; 10 bases agree with TRBD1. Germline assignment: CDR1 MNHEY and CDR2 SVGEGT. CDR3 length: 16 amino acids. Trimming removed 5 bases from V and 6 bases from J; junction bases left unmatched: 10. As DNA, the CDR3 is TGTGCCAGCAGTACCCGACAGGGGGCCTTGGTTCAGCCCCAGCATTTT. This gives the protein CASSTRQGALVQPQHF.

This clonotype was counted at least ten times. V and J are TRBV12-3 or TRBV12-4 and TRBJ1-6; 8 nucleotides align to TRBD1. This CDR3 has 17 residues. The trim removed 6 bases at V and 2 bases at J, leaving 9 bases unmatched. The CDR3 coding sequence is TGTGCCAGCAGGCAGACAGGGGAAGGCCCCTATAATTCACCCCTCCACTTT. It encodes CASRQTGEGPYNSPLHF.

The sample holds many counts of this clonotype. V and J are TRBV7-2 and TRBJ2-5, with 8 bases aligning to TRBD2. The CDR3 extends over 14 amino acids. Per germline, CDR1 SGHTA and CDR2 FQGNSA. Losses at the gene ends were 3 bases for V and 1 base for J; bases not matched to a gene: 1. The CDR3 loop reads CASSLTSAQETQYF. The CDR3 DNA reads TGTGCCAGCAGCTTGACTAGCGCCCAAGAGACCCAGTACTTC.

Only a few counts were recorded for this clonotype. The chain carries TRBV6-6 and TRBJ1-1, with 7 bases lining up with TRBD1. The CDR3 contains 14 residues. CDR1 MNHNY and CDR2 SVGAGI come from the germline V gene (reference sequence). V trimming: 6 bases; J trimming: 5 bases; junction bases outside the gene matches: 9. CDR3: CASSIQGGRTEAFF. The CDR3 DNA reads TGTGCCAGCAGCATCCAGGGGGGACGGACTGAAGCTTTCTTT.

This clonotype was seen a few times. The chain uses TRBV6-2 or TRBV6-3 and TRBJ2-1; 15 bases agree with TRBD2. Per germline, CDR1 MNHEY and CDR2 SVGEGT. Trimming at V came to 5 bases and at J to 7 bases, leaving 12 bases not matched to a gene. The CDR3 has 18 residues. CDR3 sequence (DNA): TGTGCCAGCAGTCGGACTAGCGGGAGGGCCTCCCCGAGAAATGAGCAGTTCTTC. Protein: CASSRTSGRASPRNEQFF.

The chain recombines TRBV30 with TRBJ2-1; tentatively, D is TRBD2 (5 bases). CDR3 length equals 14 residues. CDR1 GTSNPN and CDR2 SVGIG come from the germline V gene (reference sequence). V lost 2 bases and J 5 bases, leaving 13 bases between the germline ends. The CDR3 protein is CAWSLGSGNNEQFF. In DNA, the CDR3 is TGTGCCTGGAGTCTTGGGAGCGGTAACAATGAGCAGTTCTTC.